This T cell receptor (beta chain) was profiled in a study of cytomegalovirus exposure and HLA in healthy donors. Study conclusions and caveats: It is likely that the observed cluster of highly shared sequence variants was a sequencing artifact.

Concerning this clone: Its antigen is unknown.

The CDR3 has 13 residues. The V end was cut by 4 bases, the J end by 0 bases, with 8 bases between. Germline-derived CDR1 and CDR2 are SGHNT and YYREEE (reference sequence). The PCR contained 60 Vbeta and 13 Jbeta primers. The protocol was immunoSEQ multiplex PCR, while the TCRdb copy is restricted to in-frame clones and leaves out a portion. The table gives 150,000 to 200,000 clones; the top ten clones make up 0.7% to 1% of it. Material: PBMCs. The chain uses TRBV5-4 and TRBJ2-7; D might be TRBD2 (5 bases). The receptor was isolated from a woman under 30 in good health and CMV-seropositive. The CDR3 protein is CASSEGSSYEQYF. Here the CDR3 DNA reads TGTGCCAGCAGCGAGGGCAGCTCCTACGAGCAGTACTTC.